These T cell receptor beta chains were read from a single sample in a study of CD8 T cells in Susac syndrome. Via MiXCR, TCRdb re-called the immunoSEQ multiplex PCR reads, giving one row per CDR3 protein. Of 110,000 to 150,000 distinct CDR3 sequences in the sample, 85% to 95% were seen once. The sequenced sample was CD8+ T cells from PBMCs. All receptors derive from a human donor in good health. Both conserved end residues are part of each CDR3. D genes are given only for firm matches.

v_gene: TRBV28
d_gene: -
j_gene: TRBJ1-1
CDR3nt: TGTGCCAGCAGTTTATGGGGGGGCACTGAAGCTTTCTTT
CDR3aa: CASSLWGGTEAFF

v_gene: TRBV28
d_gene: -
j_gene: TRBJ2-7
CDR3nt: TGTGCCAGCAGAGGAGGACGGAGATACGAGCAGTACTTC
CDR3aa: CASRGGRRYEQYF

v_gene: TRBV11-2
d_gene: -
j_gene: TRBJ2-3
CDR3nt: TGTGCCAGCAGCTTATGGGCGGATACGCAGTATTTT
CDR3aa: CASSLWADTQYF

v_gene: TRBV28
d_gene: -
j_gene: TRBJ1-2
CDR3nt: TGTGCCAGCAGTCCCCTGATGGACTATGGCTACACCTTC
CDR3aa: CASSPLMDYGYTF

v_gene: TRBV11-2
d_gene: -
j_gene: TRBJ2-1
CDR3nt: TGTGCCAGCAGCTTAGCCACAGGACTCGAGCAGTTCTTC
CDR3aa: CASSLATGLEQFF

v_gene: TRBV29-1
d_gene: TRBD1
j_gene: TRBJ1-2
CDR3nt: TGCAGCGTCATACCCGGGACAGGGTTCTATGGCTACACCTTC
CDR3aa: CSVIPGTGFYGYTF

v_gene: TRBV19
d_gene: -
j_gene: TRBJ1-4
CDR3nt: TGTGCCAGTAATCGAGGACAAGTTCGCGAAAAACTGTTTTTT
CDR3aa: CASNRGQVREKLFF

v_gene: TRBV19
d_gene: -
j_gene: TRBJ2-7
CDR3nt: TGTGCCAGTAGTATTAGCGACAACTACGAGCAGTACTTC
CDR3aa: CASSISDNYEQYF

v_gene: TRBV28
d_gene: -
j_gene: TRBJ2-7
CDR3nt: TGTGCCAGCAGTTTCGGGACCTTTACCTACGAGCAGTACTTC
CDR3aa: CASSFGTFTYEQYF

v_gene: TRBV21-1
d_gene: -
j_gene: TRBJ1-1
CDR3nt: TGTGCCAGCAGTCCAGGGGTGGTCACTGAAGCTTTCTTT
CDR3aa: CASSPGVVTEAFF

v_gene: TRBV24-1
d_gene: -
j_gene: TRBJ1-1
CDR3nt: TGTGCCACCAGTGAGGGGATGAGGAACACTGAAGCTTTCTTT
CDR3aa: CATSEGMRNTEAFF

v_gene: TRBV27
d_gene: TRBD2
j_gene: TRBJ2-1
CDR3nt: TGTGCCAGCAGTTTAGGGCGGGGGGCCTACAATGAGCAGTTCTTC
CDR3aa: CASSLGRGAYNEQFF

v_gene: TRBV27
d_gene: TRBD2
j_gene: TRBJ2-1
CDR3nt: TGTGCCAGCAGTTTCTTAGCGGGAGATGAGCAGTTCTTC
CDR3aa: CASSFLAGDEQFF

v_gene: TRBV3-1
d_gene: -
j_gene: TRBJ2-3
CDR3nt: TGTGCCAGCAGCCAAGATTACGGAAGCACAGATACGCAGTATTTT
CDR3aa: CASSQDYGSTDTQYF

v_gene: TRBV9
d_gene: TRBD1
j_gene: TRBJ1-1
CDR3nt: TGTGCCAGCAGCATTGGGACAGGTGAAGCTTTCTTT
CDR3aa: CASSIGTGEAFF

v_gene: TRBV5-6
d_gene: -
j_gene: TRBJ2-3
CDR3nt: TGTGCCAGCTTGGAGACCGGGACTCTCGATACGCAGTATTTT
CDR3aa: CASLETGTLDTQYF

v_gene: TRBV28
d_gene: -
j_gene: TRBJ1-1
CDR3nt: TGTGCCAGCAGTTTTCGTGGGTTGCGGACTGAAGCTTTCTTT
CDR3aa: CASSFRGLRTEAFF